One and the same sample provided the 27 T cell receptor beta chains below, sequenced in a study of long-term antiretroviral therapy in people with HIV. The run of the v3.0 immunoSEQ assay was at survey level. The table came from immunoSEQ multiplex PCR; TCRdb's copy has only in-frame clones and leaves some out. Of around 31,000 clones listed, 80% to 90% were seen once; the top ten hold under 5%. The specimen was unsorted PBMCs, collected 0.8 years before starting antiretroviral therapy. These receptors all come from a young man with HIV.

The CDR3 bases are TGTGCCAGCAGTCAGACAGGGGGCATCGGCAATCAGCCCCAGCATTTT. This sequence encodes CASSQTGGIGNQPQHF. The chain has TRBV27 and TRBJ1-5; 10 bases fit TRBD1. This CDR3 has 16 residues. The germline V gene encodes CDR1 MNHEY and CDR2 SMNVEV (reference sequence). The ends lost 5 bases at V and 2 bases at J; junction bases unmatched: 6.

The chain has TRBV19 and TRBJ1-5; the D gene is possibly TRBD1 (5 bases). CDR1 and CDR2 from the germline V gene are LNHDA and SQIVND (reference sequence). V lost 6 bases and J 11 bases, leaving 17 bases between the germline ends. The CDR3 is 13 residues long. The CDR3 nucleotides read TGTGCCAGTAGCCTAAGACAGTCCCTGGCCCAGCATTTT. Amino acids: CASSLRQSLAQHF.

The genes are TRBV7-9 and TRBJ2-7, with TRBD2 identical over 11 bases. Germline CDR1 SEHNR, CDR2 FQNEAQ (reference sequence). The CDR3 is 13 residues long. J was trimmed by 3 bases and V by 11 bases; bases with no gene match: 6. The CDR3 sequence: CAGTSGGDYEQYF. CDR3 sequence (DNA): TGTGCCGGTACTAGCGGGGGAGACTACGAGCAGTACTTC.

The rearrangement links TRBV10-3 to TRBJ2-7; 8 bases map to TRBD2. This CDR3 is built from 17 residues. The V and J ends lost 0 bases and 5 bases, in that order; junction bases with no gene match: 12. From germline, CDR1 is ENHRY and CDR2 SYGVKD. The CDR3 region has the DNA TGTGCCATCAGTGAGTCGAGTTTCAGCGGGGGCCCCCACGAGCAGTACTTC. Amino acid sequence: CAISESSFSGGPHEQYF.

The chain couples TRBV6-5 to TRBJ2-7; perhaps TRBD1 as D (5 bases). Germline V gene lookup returns CDR1 MNHEY and CDR2 SVGAGI. This CDR3 contains 13 residues. V lost 4 bases and J lost 2, with 9 bases in between. DNA of the CDR3: TGTGCCAGCAGTTCTCAGGGCCCCTACGAGCAGTACTTC. It translates to CASSSQGPYEQYF.

The V gene is TRBV4-3, the J gene TRBJ2-1; no reliable D call. This CDR3 has 13 residues. The germline gives CDR1 LGHNA, CDR2 YSLEER. The V and J ends lost 0 bases and 7 bases respectively, with 7 bases between them. Written as DNA, the CDR3 is TGCGCCAGCAGCCAAGATGTAGGGAATGAGCAGTTCTTC. Residues: CASSQDVGNEQFF.

This sequence joins TRBV27 and TRBJ2-5; D is possibly TRBD1 (5 bases). The CDR3 is 15 amino acids. V gave up 1 base and J gave up 0 bases, with 9 bases separating them. Germline V gene sequence: CDR1 MNHEY, CDR2 SMNVEV (reference sequence). The CDR3, as DNA: TGTGCCAGCAGTTTATGGGGCAGGAACCAAGAGACCCAGTACTTC. Its translation: CASSLWGRNQETQYF.

The V and J genes are TRBV11-3 and TRBJ2-7, with unresolved D. This CDR3 region has 15 residues. Germline CDR1 is SGHNT and CDR2 is YENEEA. The ends were cut back, 1 base at V and 3 bases at J, with 13 bases in the middle. CDR3 DNA: TGTGCCAGCAGCTTAGGTCCGCGGCAGGACTACGAGCAGTACTTC. This codes for CASSLGPRQDYEQYF.

The chain recombines TRBV6-5 with TRBJ2-5; D is perhaps TRBD2 (5 bases). The CDR3 runs to 15 residues. Germline CDR1 is MNHEY and CDR2 is SVGAGI. Trimming cost V 6 bases and J 4 bases, with 18 bases left between them. The CDR3 nucleotides read TGTGCCAGCAGCCGACCGAGTCCGAGCGGAGAGACCCAGTACTTC. Amino acids: CASSRPSPSGETQYF.

The gene calls are TRBV19 and TRBJ1-2; D is unresolved. Germline CDR1 LNHDA, CDR2 SQIVND (reference sequence). The V end was cut by 4 bases, the J end by 4 bases, with 13 bases between. This CDR3 spans 14 amino acids. CDR3 nucleotide sequence: TGTGCCAGTAGTAGCCCCGTGGGGTCCTATGGCTACACCTTC. Translated: CASSSPVGSYGYTF.

The chain links TRBV12-2 to TRBJ1-2. TRBV12-2 is a known pseudogene. The CDR3 sequence is 16 residues long. The CDR3 region is CASRLRGTADNYGYTF. In DNA, the CDR3 is TGTGCAAGTCGCCTACGGGGGACGGCTGATAACTATGGCTACACCTTC.

The chain combines TRBV6-1 with TRBJ2-1; TRBD2 matches 10 bases. Trimming removed 8 bases from V and 1 base from J; junction bases left unmatched: 5. The CDR3 length is 15 residues. Per the germline V gene, CDR1 is MNHNS and CDR2 is SASEGT. CDR3 amino acids: CASDSGGASYNEQFF. CDR3 nucleotides: TGTGCCAGCGACAGCGGGGGGGCTTCCTACAATGAGCAGTTCTTC.

This clone was detected once. The CDR3 loop reads CASSSTSGGKLFF. CDR3 bases: TGTGCCAGCAGTTCGACCTCAGGGGGAAAACTGTTTTTT. V gene TRBV5-5 combines with J gene TRBJ1-4, with 7 bases that match TRBD1. Germline V gene lookup returns CDR1 SGHKS and CDR2 YYEKEE (reference sequence). V was pared by 5 bases and J by 10 bases, with 8 bases of the junction left unmatched. The CDR3 is 13 amino acids.

The CDR3 nucleotides are TGTGCCAGCAGCCAAGCAGCGGGAGGGCCGGGGGAGCAGTACTTC. Translated: CASSQAAGGPGEQYF. V and J are TRBV14 and TRBJ2-7; 10 positions match TRBD2. Germline-derived CDR1 and CDR2 are SGHDN and FVKESK. J gave up 7 bases and V 1 base, and 7 bases lay outside the gene matches. The CDR3 consists of 15 residues.

This clone was observed a single time. V gene TRBV20-1 combines with J gene TRBJ2-7, with unresolved D. This CDR3 comprises 10 residues. The germline CDR1 and CDR2 sequences are DFQATT and SNEGSKA (reference sequence). V was shortened by 5 bases and J by 5 bases, with 7 bases between the two germline ends. CDR3 DNA: TGCAGTGCTTCCAGGCACGAGCAGTACTTC. This codes for CSASRHEQYF.

The J gene is TRBJ2-1, the V gene TRBV18; 7 nucleotides line up with TRBD1. In germline, CDR1 is KGHSH, CDR2 LQKENI. V dropped 6 bases and J dropped 7; count of bases not matched to a gene: 12. The length of the CDR3 is 15 residues. The CDR3 is CASSPTRQGENEQFF. Written as DNA, the CDR3 is TGTGCCAGCTCCCCGACGAGACAGGGTGAAAATGAGCAGTTCTTC.

The chain combines TRBV18 with TRBJ2-3, with unresolved D. Trimming removed 3 bases at V and 6 bases at J, with 10 bases between. Germline V lookup: CDR1 KGHSH, CDR2 LQKENI. This CDR3 has 13 residues. The CDR3 DNA is TGTGCCAGCTCACCGAATGGAGCGGATACGCAGTATTTT. It specifies CASSPNGADTQYF.

This chain links TRBV18 with TRBJ1-2, with D possibly TRBD1 on 5 matching bases. In germline, CDR1 is KGHSH, CDR2 LQKENI. V shed 5 bases and J shed 14 bases, with 15 bases lying between them. The CDR3 totals 11 residues. The CDR3 DNA follows: TGTGCCAGCTCAGAGGGGCCGGGGAGAACCTTC. Translating it yields CASSEGPGRTF.

This chain links TRBV9 with TRBJ2-2; D unclear. This CDR3 region has 14 residues. Trimming stripped 3 bases from V and 5 bases from J, with 11 bases between. CDR1 is SGDLS, CDR2 YYNGEE, per germline. The CDR3 nucleotides read TGTGCCAGCAGCGGGGCCTGGGGTACCGGGGAGCTGTTTTTT. This codes for CASSGAWGTGELFF.

The genes are TRBV4-1 and TRBJ2-7, with a possible D match to TRBD2 (6 bases). V was shortened by 1 base and J by 8 bases, with 15 bases between the two germline ends. This CDR3 has 14 amino acids. Germline assignment: CDR1 MGHRA and CDR2 YSYEKL. This chain's CDR3 is CASSQGLALPQQYF. CDR3 coding DNA: TGCGCCAGCAGCCAAGGCCTAGCGCTACCTCAGCAGTACTTC.

The rearrangement links TRBV6-1 to TRBJ1-1, with unresolved D. Looked up from germline, CDR1 is MNHNS and CDR2 is SASEGT. V shed 6 bases and J shed 3 bases, with 11 bases lying between them. The CDR3 consists of 13 residues. CDR3 in amino acids: CASRERGYTEAFF. In DNA, the CDR3 is TGTGCCAGCAGGGAACGAGGGTACACTGAAGCTTTCTTT.

This chain joins TRBV11-2 and TRBJ2-3; 9 bases are shared with TRBD2. The CDR3 totals 16 residues. J gave up 5 bases and V 3 bases, and 9 bases lay outside the gene matches. The germline V gene encodes CDR1 SGHAT and CDR2 FQNNGV. The CDR3 bases are TGTGCCAGCAGCTTCCCTAGCGGGGCCCCCCGAGATACGCAGTATTTT. This translates into CASSFPSGAPRDTQYF.

The chain has TRBV6-6 and TRBJ2-3; 13 bases map to TRBD2. The CDR3 has 16 amino acids. J gave up 3 bases and V 4 bases, and 4 bases lay outside the gene matches. CDR1 is MNHNY, CDR2 SVGAGI, per germline (reference sequence). The CDR3 DNA reads TGTGCCAGCAGTTCCACACTAGCGGGAGGGACAGATACGCAGTATTTT. It translates to CASSSTLAGGTDTQYF.

The V and J genes are TRBV6-1 and TRBJ1-5; D remains ambiguous. Germline V gene sequence: CDR1 MNHNS, CDR2 SASEGT. V was trimmed by 7 bases and J by 0 bases, leaving 4 bases between them. CDR3 length equals 12 residues. CDR3 loop: CASTSSNQPQHF. As DNA, the CDR3 is TGTGCCAGCACGAGTAGCAATCAGCCCCAGCATTTT.

This clone was recorded only once. The chain carries TRBV28 and TRBJ2-1; 9 bases are a match to TRBD1. Trimming at V came to 5 bases and at J to 5 bases, leaving 4 bases not matched to a gene. Germline CDR1 is MDHEN and CDR2 is SYDVKM. The CDR3 is made up of 14 amino acids. For the CDR3, the DNA is TGTGCCAGCAGTCCCGGGACAGGGAACAATGAGCAGTTCTTC. This gives the protein CASSPGTGNNEQFF.

The CDR3 loop reads CASSFGQRGYEQYF. CDR3 bases: TGTGCCAGCAGTTTCGGGCAGCGGGGCTACGAGCAGTACTTC. The chain links TRBV27 to TRBJ2-7; TRBD2 matches 7 bases. CDR1 is MNHEY and CDR2 is SMNVEV in the germline V gene (reference sequence). This CDR3 spans 14 amino acids. V shed 3 bases, J shed 3 bases, and the junction held 5 bases outside the gene matches.

The V call is TRBV2, the J call TRBJ2-1; tentatively, D is TRBD2 (6 bases). Germline V gene data show CDR1 as SNHLY and CDR2 as FYNNEI. This CDR3 contains 15 residues. Trimming removed 6 bases at V and 4 bases at J, with 16 bases between. The CDR3 region is CASRERVGAYNEQFF. The DNA for the CDR3 is TGTGCCAGCAGGGAGCGGGTAGGGGCATACAATGAGCAGTTCTTC.